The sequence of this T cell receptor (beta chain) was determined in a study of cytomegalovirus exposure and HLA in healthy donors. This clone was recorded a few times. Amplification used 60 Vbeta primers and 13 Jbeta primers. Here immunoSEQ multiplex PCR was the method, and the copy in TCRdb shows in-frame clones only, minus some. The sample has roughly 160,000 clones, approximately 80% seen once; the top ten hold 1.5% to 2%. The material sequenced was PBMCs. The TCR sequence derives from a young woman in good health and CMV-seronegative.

The CDR3 nucleotides read TGTGCCAGCAGTCTAAGGAGAGGGGGCTTCGTGGATCAGCCCCAGCATTTT. Protein: CASSLRRGGFVDQPQHF. The J gene is TRBJ1-5, the V gene TRBV28; 7 bases agree with TRBD1. The CDR3 totals 17 residues. V lost 5 bases, J lost 5 bases, and 15 bases stayed unmatched. Looked up from germline, CDR1 is MDHEN and CDR2 is SYDVKM.